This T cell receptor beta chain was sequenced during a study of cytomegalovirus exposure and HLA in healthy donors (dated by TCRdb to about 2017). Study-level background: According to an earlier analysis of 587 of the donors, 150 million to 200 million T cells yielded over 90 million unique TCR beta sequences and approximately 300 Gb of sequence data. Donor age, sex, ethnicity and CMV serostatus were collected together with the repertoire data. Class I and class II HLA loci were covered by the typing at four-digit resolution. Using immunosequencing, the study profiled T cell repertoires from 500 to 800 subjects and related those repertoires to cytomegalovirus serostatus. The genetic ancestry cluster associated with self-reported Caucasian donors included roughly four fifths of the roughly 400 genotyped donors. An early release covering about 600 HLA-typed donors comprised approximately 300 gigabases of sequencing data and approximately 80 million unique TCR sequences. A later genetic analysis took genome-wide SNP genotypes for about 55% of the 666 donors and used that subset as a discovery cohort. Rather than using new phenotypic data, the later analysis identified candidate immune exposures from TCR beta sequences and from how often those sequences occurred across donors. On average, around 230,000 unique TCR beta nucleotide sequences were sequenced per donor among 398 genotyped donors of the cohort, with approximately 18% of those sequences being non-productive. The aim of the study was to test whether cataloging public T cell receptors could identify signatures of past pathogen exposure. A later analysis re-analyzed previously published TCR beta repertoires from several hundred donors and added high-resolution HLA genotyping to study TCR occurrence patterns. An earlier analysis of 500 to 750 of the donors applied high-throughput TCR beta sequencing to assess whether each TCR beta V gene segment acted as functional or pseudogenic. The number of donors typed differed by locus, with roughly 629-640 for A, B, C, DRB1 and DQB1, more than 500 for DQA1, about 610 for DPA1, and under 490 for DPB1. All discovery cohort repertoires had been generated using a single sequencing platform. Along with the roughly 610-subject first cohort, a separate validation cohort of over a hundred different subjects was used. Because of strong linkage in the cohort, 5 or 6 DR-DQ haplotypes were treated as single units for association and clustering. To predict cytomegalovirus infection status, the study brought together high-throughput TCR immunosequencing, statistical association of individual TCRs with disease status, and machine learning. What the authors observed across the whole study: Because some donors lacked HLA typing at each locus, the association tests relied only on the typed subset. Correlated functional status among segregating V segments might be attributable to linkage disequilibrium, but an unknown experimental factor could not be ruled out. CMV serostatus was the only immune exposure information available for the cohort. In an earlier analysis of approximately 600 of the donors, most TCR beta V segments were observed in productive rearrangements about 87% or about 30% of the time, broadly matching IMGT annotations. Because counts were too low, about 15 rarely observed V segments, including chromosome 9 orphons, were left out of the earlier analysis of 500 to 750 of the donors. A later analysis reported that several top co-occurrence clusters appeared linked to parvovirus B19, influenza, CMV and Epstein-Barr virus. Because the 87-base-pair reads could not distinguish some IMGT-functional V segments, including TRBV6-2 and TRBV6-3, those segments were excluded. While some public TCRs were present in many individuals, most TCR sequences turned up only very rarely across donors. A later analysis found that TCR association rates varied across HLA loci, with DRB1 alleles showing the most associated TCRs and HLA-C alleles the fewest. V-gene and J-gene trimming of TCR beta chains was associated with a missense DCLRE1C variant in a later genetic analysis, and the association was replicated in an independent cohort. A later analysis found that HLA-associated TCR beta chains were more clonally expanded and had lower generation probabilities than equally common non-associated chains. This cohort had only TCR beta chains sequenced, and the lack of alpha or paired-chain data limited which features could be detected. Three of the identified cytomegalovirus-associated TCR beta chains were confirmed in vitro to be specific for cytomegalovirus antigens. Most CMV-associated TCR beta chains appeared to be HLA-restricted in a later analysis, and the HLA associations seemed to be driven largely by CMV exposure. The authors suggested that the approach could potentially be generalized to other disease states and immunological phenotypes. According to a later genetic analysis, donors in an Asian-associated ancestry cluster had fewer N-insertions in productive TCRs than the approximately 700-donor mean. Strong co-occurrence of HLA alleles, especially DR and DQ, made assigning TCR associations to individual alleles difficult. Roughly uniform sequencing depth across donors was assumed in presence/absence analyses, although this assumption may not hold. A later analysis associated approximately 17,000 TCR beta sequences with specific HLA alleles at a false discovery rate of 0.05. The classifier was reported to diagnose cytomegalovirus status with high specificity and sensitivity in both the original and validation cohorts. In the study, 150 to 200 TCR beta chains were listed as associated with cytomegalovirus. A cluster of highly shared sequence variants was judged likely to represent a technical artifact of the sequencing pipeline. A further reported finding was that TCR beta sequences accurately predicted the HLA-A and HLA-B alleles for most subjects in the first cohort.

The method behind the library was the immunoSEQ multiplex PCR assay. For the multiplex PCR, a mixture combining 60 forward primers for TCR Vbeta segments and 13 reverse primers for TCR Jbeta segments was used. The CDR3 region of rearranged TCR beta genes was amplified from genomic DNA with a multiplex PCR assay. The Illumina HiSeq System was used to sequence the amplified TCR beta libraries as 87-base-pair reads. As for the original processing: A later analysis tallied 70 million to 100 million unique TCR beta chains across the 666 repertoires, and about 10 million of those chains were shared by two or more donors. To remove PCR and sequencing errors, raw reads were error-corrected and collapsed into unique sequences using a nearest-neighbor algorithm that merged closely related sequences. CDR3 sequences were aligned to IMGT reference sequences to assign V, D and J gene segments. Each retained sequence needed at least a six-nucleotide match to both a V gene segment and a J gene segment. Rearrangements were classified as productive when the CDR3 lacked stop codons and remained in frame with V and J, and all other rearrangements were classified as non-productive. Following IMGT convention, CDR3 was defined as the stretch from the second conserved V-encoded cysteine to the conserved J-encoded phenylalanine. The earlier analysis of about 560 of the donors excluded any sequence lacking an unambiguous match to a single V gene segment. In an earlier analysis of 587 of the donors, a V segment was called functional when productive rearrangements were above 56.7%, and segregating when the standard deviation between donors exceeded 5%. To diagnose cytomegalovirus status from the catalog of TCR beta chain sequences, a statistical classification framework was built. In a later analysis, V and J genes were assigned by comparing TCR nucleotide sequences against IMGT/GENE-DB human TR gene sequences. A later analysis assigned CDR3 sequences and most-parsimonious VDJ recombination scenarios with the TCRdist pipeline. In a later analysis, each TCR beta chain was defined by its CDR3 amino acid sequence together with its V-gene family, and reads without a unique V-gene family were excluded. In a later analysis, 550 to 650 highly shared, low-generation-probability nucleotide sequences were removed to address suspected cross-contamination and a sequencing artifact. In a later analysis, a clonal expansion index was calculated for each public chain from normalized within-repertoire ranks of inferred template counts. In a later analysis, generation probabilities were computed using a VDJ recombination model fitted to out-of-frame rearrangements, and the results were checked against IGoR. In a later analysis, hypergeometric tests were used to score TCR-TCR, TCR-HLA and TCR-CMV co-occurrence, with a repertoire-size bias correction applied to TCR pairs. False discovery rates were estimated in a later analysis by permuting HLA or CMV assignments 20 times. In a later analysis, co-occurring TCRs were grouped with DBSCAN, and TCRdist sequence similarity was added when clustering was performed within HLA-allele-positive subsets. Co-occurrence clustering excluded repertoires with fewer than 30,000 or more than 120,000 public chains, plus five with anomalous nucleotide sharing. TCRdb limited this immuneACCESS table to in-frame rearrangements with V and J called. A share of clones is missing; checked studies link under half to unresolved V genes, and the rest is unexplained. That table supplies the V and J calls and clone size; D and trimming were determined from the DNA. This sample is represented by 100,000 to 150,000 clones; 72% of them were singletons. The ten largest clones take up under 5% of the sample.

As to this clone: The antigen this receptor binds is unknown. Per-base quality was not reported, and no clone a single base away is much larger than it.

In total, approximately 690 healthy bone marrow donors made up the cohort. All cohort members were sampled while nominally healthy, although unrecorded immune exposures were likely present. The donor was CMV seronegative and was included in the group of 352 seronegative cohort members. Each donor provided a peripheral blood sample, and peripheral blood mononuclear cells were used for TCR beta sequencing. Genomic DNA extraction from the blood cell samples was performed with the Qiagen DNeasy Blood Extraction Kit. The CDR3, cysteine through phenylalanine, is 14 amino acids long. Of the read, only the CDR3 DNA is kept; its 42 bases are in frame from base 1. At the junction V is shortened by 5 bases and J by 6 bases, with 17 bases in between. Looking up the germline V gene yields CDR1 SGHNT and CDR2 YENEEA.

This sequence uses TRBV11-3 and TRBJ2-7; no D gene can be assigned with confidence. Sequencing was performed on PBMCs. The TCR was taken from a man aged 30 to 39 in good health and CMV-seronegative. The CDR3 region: CASSISHGRAEQYF. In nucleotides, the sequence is TGTGCCAGCAGCATTAGCCACGGCCGAGCCGAGCAGTACTTC.